This T cell receptor (beta chain) was observed in a study of cytomegalovirus exposure and HLA in healthy donors. General study findings and limits: Earlier analysis found most TCR beta V segments productive about 87% or about 30% of the time.

This clone was detected only once. Its antigen is not identified. CDR3 length equals 14 residues. The germline V gene encodes CDR1 MNHEY and CDR2 SMNVEV (reference sequence). V shed 6 bases and J shed 10 bases, with 16 bases lying between them. Use of 60 Vbeta and 13 Jbeta primers characterized the PCR. This table comes from immunoSEQ multiplex PCR, and its TCRdb copy is limited to in-frame clones, with some not included. The sample includes tens of thousands of clones, roughly 78% seen only once; the top ten take around an eighth. The V and J genes are TRBV27 and TRBJ1-6; D call uncertain. The clonotype comes from a woman aged 40 to 55 in good health and CMV-seropositive. Sequencing was carried out using PBMCs. In DNA form, the CDR3 reads TGTGCCAGCAGCCTGGAGGCTCCGGGGTCACCCCTCCACTTT. Protein product: CASSLEAPGSPLHF.